A selection of T cell receptor beta chains follows, all from one sample in a study of T cells in Graves' hyperthyroidism and ophthalmopathy. One entry per CDR3 protein results from TCRdb running MiXCR on the multiplex PCR reads. The table lists hundreds of thousands of distinct CDR3 sequences, approximately 25% of them singletons. The sample consisted of blood. Receptors were obtained from a woman aged 25 to 39 with Graves' ophthalmopathy. Both conserved end residues are part of each CDR3. Some rows mark clone size as missing; the rest say once, few, many or name a class of expanded clone.

>TRBJ2-2|TRBV11-1|many
CASSLGGTNANTGELFF
>TRBJ2-5|TRBV2|many
CASSALAGQETQYF
>TRBJ1-1|TRBV20-1|.
CSDSAMGGQTEAFF
>TRBJ1-5|TRBV19|many
CASSIGNQPQHF
>TRBJ1-1|TRBV12-3/TRBV12-4|many
CASRVGQWNTEAFF
>TRBJ1-2|TRBV12-3/TRBV12-4|.
CASSRRLTPYGYTF
>TRBJ1-6|TRBV5-6|.
CASKEGTAFSPLHF
>TRBJ2-2|TRBV30|few
CAWSVSGTLPNTGELFF
>TRBJ2-7|TRBV7-3|.
CASSLEGGIGYEQYF
>TRBJ2-5|TRBV20-1|few
CSAIRSPGGAETQYF
>TRBJ2-7|TRBV19|.
CASKGGLSYEQYF
>TRBJ2-7|TRBV2|many
CASRPSGADEQYF
>TRBJ2-7|TRBV7-2|many
CASSTNGAGGGYEQYF
>TRBJ2-7|TRBV6-5|.
CASSLWGTGTSSEQYF
>TRBJ2-4|TRBV27|many
CASSSDRILAKNIQYF
>TRBJ1-1|TRBV19|many
CASSRGKFWGPTEAFF
>TRBJ1-2|TRBV20-1|.
CSPAAGQGARGYTF
>TRBJ2-7|TRBV6-1|many
CASTRAGGSYEQYF
>TRBJ2-7|TRBV6-5|many
CASAVSRGVEYEQYF
>TRBJ1-5|TRBV7-2|.
CTSSLGQGTNQPQHF
>TRBJ1-2|TRBV12-3/TRBV12-4|many
CASKPPRTRANYGYTF
>TRBJ1-5|TRBV4-1|many
CASSQGLIAGFNQPQHF
>TRBJ1-2|TRBV6-5|many
CASKLPGQGFYGYTF
>TRBJ1-5|TRBV12-3/TRBV12-4|.
CASSLEVVLSNQPQHF
>TRBJ1-1|TRBV6-1|few
CASTPGYRMNTEAFF
>TRBJ1-1|TRBV15|many
CATSRDWDRVAFF
>TRBJ2-3|TRBV20-1|few
CSATSGGRSDTQYF
>TRBJ2-7|TRBV30|many
CAWSWQGGREQYF
>TRBJ1-2|TRBV28|many
CASHTWGLNGYTF
>TRBJ2-7|TRBV4-1|many
CASSQGRKLFLEQYF
>TRBJ1-5|TRBV6-2/TRBV6-3|.
CASSSRQGEYQPQHF
>TRBJ2-7|TRBV7-2|.
CASSLGRGPTTEQYF
>TRBJ2-7|TRBV10-3|many
CAISRGPYEQYF
>TRBJ2-7|TRBV6-2/TRBV6-3|many
CASSYILLRQISYEQYF
>TRBJ1-2|TRBV19|many
CASREIGQGKGGYTF
>TRBJ1-2|TRBV6-5|few
CASSYTPGQGARGYTF
>TRBJ2-7|TRBV11-2|.
CASSFGPLATLHEQYF
>TRBJ2-7|TRBV6-5|.
CASSSSFGSSYEQYF
>TRBJ1-1|TRBV20-1|many
CSADRGLVPNTEAFF
>TRBJ1-2|TRBV27|many
CASSLTAGALNYGYTF